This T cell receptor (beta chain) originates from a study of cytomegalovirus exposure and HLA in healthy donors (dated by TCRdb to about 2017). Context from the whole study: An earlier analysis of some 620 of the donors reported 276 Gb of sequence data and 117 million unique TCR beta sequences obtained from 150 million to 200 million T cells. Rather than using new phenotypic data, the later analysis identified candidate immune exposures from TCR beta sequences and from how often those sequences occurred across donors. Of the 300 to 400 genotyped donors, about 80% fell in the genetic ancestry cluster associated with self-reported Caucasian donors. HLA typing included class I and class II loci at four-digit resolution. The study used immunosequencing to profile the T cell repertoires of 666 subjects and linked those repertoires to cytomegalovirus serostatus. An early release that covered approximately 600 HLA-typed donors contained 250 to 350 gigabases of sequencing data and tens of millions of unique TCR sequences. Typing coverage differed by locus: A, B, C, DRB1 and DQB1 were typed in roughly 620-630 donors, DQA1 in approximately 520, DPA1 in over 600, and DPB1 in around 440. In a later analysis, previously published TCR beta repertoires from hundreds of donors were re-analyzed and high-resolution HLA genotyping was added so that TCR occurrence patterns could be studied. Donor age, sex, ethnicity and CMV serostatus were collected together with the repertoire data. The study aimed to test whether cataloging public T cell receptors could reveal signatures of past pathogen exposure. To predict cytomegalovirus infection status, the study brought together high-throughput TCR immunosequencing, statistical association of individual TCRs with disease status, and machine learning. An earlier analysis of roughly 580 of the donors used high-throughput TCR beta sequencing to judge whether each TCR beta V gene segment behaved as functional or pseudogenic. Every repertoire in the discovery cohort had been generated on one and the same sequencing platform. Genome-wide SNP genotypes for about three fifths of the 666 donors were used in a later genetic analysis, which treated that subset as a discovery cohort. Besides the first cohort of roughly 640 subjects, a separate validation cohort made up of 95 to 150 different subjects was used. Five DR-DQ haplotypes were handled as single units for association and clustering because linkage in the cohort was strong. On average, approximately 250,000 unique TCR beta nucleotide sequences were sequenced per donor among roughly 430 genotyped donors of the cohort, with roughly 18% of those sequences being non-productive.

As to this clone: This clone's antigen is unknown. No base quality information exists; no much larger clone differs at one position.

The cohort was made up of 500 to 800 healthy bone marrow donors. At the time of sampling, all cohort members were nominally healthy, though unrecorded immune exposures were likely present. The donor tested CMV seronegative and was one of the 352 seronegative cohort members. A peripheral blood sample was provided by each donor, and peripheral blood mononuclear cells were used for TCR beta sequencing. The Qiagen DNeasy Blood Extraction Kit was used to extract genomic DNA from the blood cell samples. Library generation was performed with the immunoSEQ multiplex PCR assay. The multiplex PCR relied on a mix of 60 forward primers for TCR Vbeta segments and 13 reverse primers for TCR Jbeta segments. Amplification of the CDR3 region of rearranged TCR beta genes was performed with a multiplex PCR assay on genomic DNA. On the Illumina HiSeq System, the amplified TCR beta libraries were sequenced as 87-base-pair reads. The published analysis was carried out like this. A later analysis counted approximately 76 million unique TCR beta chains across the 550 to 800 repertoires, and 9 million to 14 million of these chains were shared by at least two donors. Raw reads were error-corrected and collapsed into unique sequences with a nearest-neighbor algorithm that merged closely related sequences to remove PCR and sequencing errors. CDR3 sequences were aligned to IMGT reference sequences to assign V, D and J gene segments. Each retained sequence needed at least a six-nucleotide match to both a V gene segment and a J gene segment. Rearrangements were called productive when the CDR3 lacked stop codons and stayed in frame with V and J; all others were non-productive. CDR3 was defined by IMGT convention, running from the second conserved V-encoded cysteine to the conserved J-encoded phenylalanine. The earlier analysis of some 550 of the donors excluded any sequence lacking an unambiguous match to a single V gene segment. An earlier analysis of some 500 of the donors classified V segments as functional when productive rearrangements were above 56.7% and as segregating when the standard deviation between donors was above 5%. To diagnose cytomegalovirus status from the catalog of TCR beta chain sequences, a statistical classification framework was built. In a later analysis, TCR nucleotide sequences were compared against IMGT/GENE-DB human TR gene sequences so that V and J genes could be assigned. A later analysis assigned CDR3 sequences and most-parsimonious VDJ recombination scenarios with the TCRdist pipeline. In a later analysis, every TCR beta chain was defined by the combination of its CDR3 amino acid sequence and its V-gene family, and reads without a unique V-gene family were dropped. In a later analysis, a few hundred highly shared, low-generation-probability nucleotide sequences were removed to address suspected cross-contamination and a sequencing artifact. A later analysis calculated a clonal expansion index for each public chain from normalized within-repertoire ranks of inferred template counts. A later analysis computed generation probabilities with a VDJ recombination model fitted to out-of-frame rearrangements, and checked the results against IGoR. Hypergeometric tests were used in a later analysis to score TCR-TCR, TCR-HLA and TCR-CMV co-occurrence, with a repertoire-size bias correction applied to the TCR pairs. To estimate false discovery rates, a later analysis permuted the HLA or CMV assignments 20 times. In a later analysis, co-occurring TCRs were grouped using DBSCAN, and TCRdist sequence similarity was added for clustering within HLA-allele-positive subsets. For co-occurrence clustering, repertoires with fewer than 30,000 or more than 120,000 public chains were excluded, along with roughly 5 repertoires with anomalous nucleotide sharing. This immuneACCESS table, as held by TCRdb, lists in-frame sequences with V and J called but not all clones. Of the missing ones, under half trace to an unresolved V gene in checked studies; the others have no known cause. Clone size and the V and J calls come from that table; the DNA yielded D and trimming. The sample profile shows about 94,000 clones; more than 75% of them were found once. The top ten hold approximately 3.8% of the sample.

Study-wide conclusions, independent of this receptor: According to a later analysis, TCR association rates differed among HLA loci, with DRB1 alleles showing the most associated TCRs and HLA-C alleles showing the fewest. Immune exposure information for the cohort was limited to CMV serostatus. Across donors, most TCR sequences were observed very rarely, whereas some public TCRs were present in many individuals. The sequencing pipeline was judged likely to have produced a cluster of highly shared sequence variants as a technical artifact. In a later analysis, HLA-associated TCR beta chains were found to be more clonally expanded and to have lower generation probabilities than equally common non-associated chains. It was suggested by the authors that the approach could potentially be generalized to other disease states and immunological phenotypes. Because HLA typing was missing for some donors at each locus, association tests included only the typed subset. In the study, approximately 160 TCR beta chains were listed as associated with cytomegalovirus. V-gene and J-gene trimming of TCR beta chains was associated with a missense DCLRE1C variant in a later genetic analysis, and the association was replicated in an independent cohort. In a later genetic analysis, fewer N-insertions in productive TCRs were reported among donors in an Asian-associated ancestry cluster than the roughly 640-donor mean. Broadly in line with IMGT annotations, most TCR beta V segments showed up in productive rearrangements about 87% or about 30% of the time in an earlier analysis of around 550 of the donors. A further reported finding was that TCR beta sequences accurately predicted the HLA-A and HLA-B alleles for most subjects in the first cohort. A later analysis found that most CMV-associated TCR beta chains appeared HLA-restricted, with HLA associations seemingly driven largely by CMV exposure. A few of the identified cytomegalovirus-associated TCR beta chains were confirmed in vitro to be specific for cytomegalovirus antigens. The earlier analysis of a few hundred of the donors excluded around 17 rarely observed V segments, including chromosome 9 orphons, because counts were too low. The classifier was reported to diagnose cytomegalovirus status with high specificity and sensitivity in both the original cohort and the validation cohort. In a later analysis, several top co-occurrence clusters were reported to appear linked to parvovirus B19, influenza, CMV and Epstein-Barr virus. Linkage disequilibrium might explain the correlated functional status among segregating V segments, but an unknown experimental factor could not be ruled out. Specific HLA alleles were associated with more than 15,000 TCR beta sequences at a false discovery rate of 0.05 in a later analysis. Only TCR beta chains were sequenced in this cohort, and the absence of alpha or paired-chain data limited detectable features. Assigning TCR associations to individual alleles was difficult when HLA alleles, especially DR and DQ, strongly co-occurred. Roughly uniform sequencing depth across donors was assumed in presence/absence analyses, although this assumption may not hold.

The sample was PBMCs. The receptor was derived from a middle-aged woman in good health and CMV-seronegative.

This receptor has the CDR3 CAWLSGTNTGELFF. The DNA sequence reads TGTGCCTGGCTGAGCGGTACGAACACCGGGGAGCTGTTTTTT. The chain joins TRBV30 to TRBJ2-2; matching of 5 bases hints at TRBD2 as the D gene. The CDR3 measures 14 amino acids from cysteine to phenylalanine. Only CDR3 DNA remains: 42 bases, in frame from the first base. The germline V gene (reference sequence) provides CDR1 GTSNPN and CDR2 SVGIG. The junction carries 10 bases between V and J, which are trimmed by 5 bases and 0 bases respectively.